Listed here is a single TCR beta chain. The sample comes from a study of blood T cell repertoires in COVID-19. Study-level information: The United States, Italy and Spain provided the acute and convalescent COVID-19 samples. Nucleic acid was either cDNA or gDNA, and it came from T cells, B-cell-depleted T cells, or PBMCs.

The germline V gene encodes CDR1 SGDLS and CDR2 YYNGEE. CDR3 size: 15 residues. With V trimmed by 4 bases and J by 2 bases, 5 bases remained unmatched. The assay was immunoSEQ multiplex PCR, and TCRdb's table has in-frame clones only and misses some. The table has around 160,000 clones, about four fifths seen once. This sequence originates from a human donor with acute or convalescent COVID-19. The donor label of this sample is uncertain. The sequencing sample was made of peripheral blood. The rearrangement joins TRBV9 to TRBJ2-7; TRBD2 aligns across 11 bases. In DNA form, the CDR3 reads TGTGCCAGCAGCCCCGGGACTAGCGGAACCTACGAGCAGTACTTC. Its translation: CASSPGTSGTYEQYF.